This T cell receptor beta chain is from a study of PD-1 blockade in classical Hodgkin lymphoma. Study-wide findings and caveats: After ASCT, patients who started nivolumab under 1 year later were excluded.

CDR3 size: 11 residues. Germline V CDR1 and CDR2: SGHDT, YYEEEE. With 1 base removed from V and 3 bases from J, the gap between germline ends came to 0 bases. This clone has a single count. As yet, its antigen is unknown. Repertoires were generated with immunoSEQ multiplex PCR, while TCRdb's copy carries only in-frame clones and drops some. Among 35,000 or so clones, about 70% were seen once, and the ten largest hold about 14%. All patients experienced relapse after autologous stem cell transplantation, and brentuximab vedotin exposure was variable. Sequenced material: peripheral blood mononuclear cells (PBMCs), taken before the second cycle of nivolumab. The sequence was collected from a human donor with classical Hodgkin lymphoma. The chain carries TRBV5-6 and TRBJ2-3, with D uncertain. The DNA for the CDR3 is TGTGCCAGCAGCTTGACAGATACGCAGTATTTT. Amino acid sequence: CASSLTDTQYF.